This T cell receptor (beta chain) was sequenced during a study of blood T cells in healthy people across ages. Study-wide findings and caveats: Getting older went along with TCR beta diversity per million T cells dropping roughly linearly.

Trimming took off 6 bases at V and 4 bases at J, with 13 bases between the two ends. The CDR3 sequence is 13 residues long. Germline V gene data show CDR1 as DFQATT and CDR2 as SNEGSKA (reference sequence). This clonotype was counted a few times. The antigen is undetermined. A second about 6 to 11 cycle PCR used barcoded and J-beta primers. TCRdb reprocessed the 5' RACE reads via MiXCR and lists one record per CDR3 protein. The sample lists more than 450,000 distinct CDR3 sequences, over 25% occurring once. They isolated at least 6.5 million PBMCs from each sample. These data were also reused for a study on T cells of mothers and their children.

The sequence was obtained from a boy younger than 10 in good health. The sample consisted of blood. This chain connects TRBV20-1 to TRBJ2-1; D gene ambiguous. The DNA for the CDR3 is TGCAGTGCCAATAGGCAGGAGTACAATGAGCAGTTCTTC. This sequence encodes CSANRQEYNEQFF.